This TCR beta chain was identified during a study of cytomegalovirus exposure and HLA in healthy donors. Whole-study results and caveats: It was about 180 TCR beta chains that were listed as cytomegalovirus-associated. In vitro work confirmed that a few CMV-associated chains recognize CMV antigens.

Notes on this clone: The target antigen is unknown.

Data came from immunoSEQ multiplex PCR; TCRdb stores just in-frame clones and leaves some out. This table holds 100,000 to 150,000 clones, about 90% found once. Trimming removed 1 base from V and 0 bases from J, with 10 bases in between. This CDR3 is 15 amino acids long. The germline V gene has CDR1 SGHAT and CDR2 FQNNGV. The receptor comes from a woman aged 18-30 years in good health and CMV-seronegative. The source material was PBMCs. This chain connects TRBV11-2 to TRBJ2-7; maybe TRBD1 (5 bases). CDR3 residues: CASSLGRVASYEQYF. The CDR3 coding sequence is TGTGCCAGCAGCTTAGGCAGGGTGGCCTCCTACGAGCAGTACTTC.